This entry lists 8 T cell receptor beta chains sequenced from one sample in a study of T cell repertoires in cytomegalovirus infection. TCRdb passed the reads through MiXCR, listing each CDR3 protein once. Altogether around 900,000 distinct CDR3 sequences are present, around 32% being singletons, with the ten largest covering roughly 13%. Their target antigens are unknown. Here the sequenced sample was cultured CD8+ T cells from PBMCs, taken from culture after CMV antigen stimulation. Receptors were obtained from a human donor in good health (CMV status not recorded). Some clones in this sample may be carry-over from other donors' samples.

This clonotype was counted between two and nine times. This CDR3 is CASSLVGGYEQYV. As DNA, the CDR3 is TGTGCCAGCAGCTTAGTGGGGGGGTACGAGCAGTACGTC. The chain couples TRBV7-8 to TRBJ2-7, with 7 bases fitting TRBD2. The germline gives CDR1 SGHVS, CDR2 FQNEAQ. J gave up 4 bases and V 1 base, and 1 base lay outside the gene matches. CDR3 length: 13 residues.

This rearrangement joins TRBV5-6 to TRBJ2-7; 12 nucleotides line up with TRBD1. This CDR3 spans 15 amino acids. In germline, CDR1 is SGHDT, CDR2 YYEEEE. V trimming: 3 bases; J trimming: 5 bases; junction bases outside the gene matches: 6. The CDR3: CASSYGTGGNDEQYV. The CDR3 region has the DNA TGTGCCAGCAGCTACGGGACAGGGGGCAATGACGAGCAGTACGTC.

The CDR3 DNA follows: TGCAGCGTTTGGCTGTCCGGGACAGACACTGAAGCTTTCTTT. It translates to CSVWLSGTDTEAFF. The rearrangement joins TRBV29-1 to TRBJ1-1; TRBD1 matches at 7 bases. Losses at the gene ends were 5 bases for V and 3 bases for J; bases not matched to a gene: 9. Germline-derived CDR1 and CDR2 are SQVTM and ANQGSEA. The CDR3 is 14 amino acids.

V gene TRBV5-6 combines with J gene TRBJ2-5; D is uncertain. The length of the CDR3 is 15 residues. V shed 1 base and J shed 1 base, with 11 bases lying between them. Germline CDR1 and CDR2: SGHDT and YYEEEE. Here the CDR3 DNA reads TGTGCCAGCAGCTTGTTTTTGGTGGTCCAAGAGACCCAGTACTTC. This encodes CASSLFLVVQETQYF. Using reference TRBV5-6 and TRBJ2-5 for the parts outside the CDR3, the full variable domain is DAGVTQSPTHLIKTRGQQVTLRCSPKSGHDTVSWYQQALGQGPQFIFQYYEEEERQRGNFPDRFSGHQFPNYSSELNVNALLLGDSALYLCASSLFLVVQETQYFGPGTRLLVL.

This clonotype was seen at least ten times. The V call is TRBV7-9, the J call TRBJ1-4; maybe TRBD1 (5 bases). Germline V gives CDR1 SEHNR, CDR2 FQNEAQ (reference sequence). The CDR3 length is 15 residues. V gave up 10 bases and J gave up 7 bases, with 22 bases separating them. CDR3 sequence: CATGGGDRIREKLFF. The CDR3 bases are TGTGCCACCGGGGGGGGAGACAGAATCCGTGAAAAACTGTTTTTT. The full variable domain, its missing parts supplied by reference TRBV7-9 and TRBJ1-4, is DTGVSQNPRHKITKRGQNVTFRCDPISEHNRLYWYRQTLGQGPEFLTYFQNEAQLEKSRLLSDRFSAERPKGSFSTLEIQRTEQGDSAMYLCATGGGDRIREKLFFGSGTQLSVL.

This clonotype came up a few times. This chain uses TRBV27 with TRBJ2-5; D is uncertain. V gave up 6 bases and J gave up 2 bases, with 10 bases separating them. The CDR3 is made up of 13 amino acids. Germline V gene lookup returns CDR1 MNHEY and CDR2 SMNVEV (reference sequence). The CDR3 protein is CASRKGLQETQYF. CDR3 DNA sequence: TGTGCCAGCAGAAAGGGCCTACAAGAGACCCAGTACTTC.

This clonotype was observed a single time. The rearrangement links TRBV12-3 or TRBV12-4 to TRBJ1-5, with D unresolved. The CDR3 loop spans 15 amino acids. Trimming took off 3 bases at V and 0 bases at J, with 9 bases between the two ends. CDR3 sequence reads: CASSFRRTSNQPQHF. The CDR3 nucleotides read TGTGCCAGCAGTTTCCGGCGGACTAGCAATCAGCCCCAGCATTTT.

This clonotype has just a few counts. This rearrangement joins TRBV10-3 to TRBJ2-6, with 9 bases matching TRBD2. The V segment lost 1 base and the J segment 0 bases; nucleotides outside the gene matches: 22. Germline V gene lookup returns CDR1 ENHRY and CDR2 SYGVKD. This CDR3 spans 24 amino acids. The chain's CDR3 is CAISEYVSGGQPTEPSSGANVLTF. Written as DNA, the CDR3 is TGTGCCATCAGTGAGTATGTCAGCGGGGGGCAACCAACAGAACCGTCCTCTGGGGCCAACGTCCTGACTTTC.